This TCR beta chain was profiled in a study of radiotherapy plus CTLA-4 blockade in lung cancer. Whole-study results and caveats: Radiotherapy plus ipilimumab was followed by expansion in blood of tumor-derived TCR clones. Among reported predictors of response, early blood T cell clone dynamics with interferon-beta performed best.

Germline loops: CDR1 SGHDT, CDR2 YYEEEE. V trimming: 2 bases; J trimming: 5 bases; junction bases outside the gene matches: 4. There are 15 residues in the CDR3. For this clone: The antigen is unknown.

Sequenced by immunoSEQ multiplex PCR; TCRdb stores in-frame clones only, minus some. This sample has tens of thousands of clones, with around 85% found just once. V gene TRBV5-6 combines with J gene TRBJ1-4, with 9 bases matching TRBD1. Sample: peripheral blood, taken from a patient treated with radiotherapy plus ipilimumab. This clonotype was obtained from a human donor with non-small cell lung cancer who had a partial response to radiotherapy plus ipilimumab. The CDR3 coding sequence is TGTGCCAGCAGCTTACAACAGGGGGCAAATGAAAAACTGTTTTTT. Translated, it gives CASSLQQGANEKLFF.